The sequence of this T cell receptor beta chain was determined in a study of CD8 T cells in ankylosing spondylitis. This clonotype showed up just a few times. Deletions cut 8 bases from V and 2 bases from J, with 14 bases between. The CDR3 runs to 13 residues. The germline V gene has CDR1 SQVTM and CDR2 ANQGSEA. Via MiXCR, TCRdb re-called the 5' RACE reads, giving one row per CDR3 protein. This repertoire shows approximately 240,000 distinct CDR3 sequences, around 25% found once; its top ten account for about 0.6%. The TCR sequence derives from a male donor with ankylosing spondylitis or in good health (not recorded which). The sample comprised blood, either unsorted or a sorted T cell fraction (not recorded which). The gene calls are TRBV29-1 and TRBJ2-3, with D maybe TRBD2 (5 bases). In DNA form, the CDR3 reads TGCAGCACACGGGAACCAATCACAGATACGCAGTATTTT. Translated: CSTREPITDTQYF.